Listed below are T cell receptor beta chains from one sample, sequenced in a study of blood T cell repertoires in COVID-19. The protocol was immunoSEQ multiplex PCR, while the TCRdb copy is restricted to in-frame clones and leaves out a portion. This sample carries fewer than 95,000 clones, 90% of them seen once, and the ten largest clones take 0.65% to 0.95%. Material: peripheral blood. All receptors derive from a woman over 75 with acute or convalescent COVID-19. Each CDR3 is given with its conserved first and last residue. Each record gives: clone size, D gene, J gene, V gene, CDR3 DNA, CDR3 protein. D genes are given only for firm matches. Only part of the rows carry a size: once, few, many, or a class if the clone is expanded.

abundance: -; d_gene: -; j_gene: TRBJ2-7; v_gene: TRBV15; CDR3nt: TGTGCCACCAGCCCGCCACAGGGTTACGAGCAGTACTTC; CDR3aa: CATSPPQGYEQYF
abundance: -; d_gene: TRBD2; j_gene: TRBJ2-2; v_gene: TRBV5-4; CDR3nt: TGTGCCAGCAGCTCGGGGACTAGCAACGCGAACACCGGGGAGCTGTTTTTT; CDR3aa: CASSSGTSNANTGELFF
abundance: -; d_gene: -; j_gene: TRBJ1-6; v_gene: TRBV7-2; CDR3nt: TGTGCCAGCAGCTTAGACGCGAGCTCCTATAATTCACCCCTCCACTTT; CDR3aa: CASSLDASSYNSPLHF
abundance: -; d_gene: -; j_gene: TRBJ1-2; v_gene: TRBV5-1; CDR3nt: TGCGCCAGCAGCTTGGACAGGCGGGGCTACACCTTC; CDR3aa: CASSLDRRGYTF
abundance: once; d_gene: -; j_gene: TRBJ2-5; v_gene: TRBV15; CDR3nt: TGTGCCACCAGCAGAGGAGCGGAGACCCAGTACTTC; CDR3aa: CATSRGAETQYF
abundance: -; d_gene: TRBD1; j_gene: TRBJ2-3; v_gene: TRBV4-3; CDR3nt: TGCGCCAGCAGCCAAGATGAGTTCAGGGGGCTTATGGTAACAGATACGCAGTATTTT; CDR3aa: CASSQDEFRGLMVTDTQYF
abundance: -; d_gene: TRBD2; j_gene: TRBJ2-3; v_gene: TRBV3-1/TRBV3-2; CDR3nt: TGTGCCAGCAGCCAATCCAGCGGGATCACAGATACGCAGTATTTT; CDR3aa: CASSQSSGITDTQYF
abundance: -; d_gene: TRBD2; j_gene: TRBJ2-1; v_gene: TRBV28; CDR3nt: TGTGCCAGCAGTTTATTTTCCGCCCCAGGGCCTAGCGGGAGGGCCCGAATCTACAATGAGCAGTTCTTC; CDR3aa: CASSLFSAPGPSGRARIYNEQFF
abundance: -; d_gene: TRBD2; j_gene: TRBJ2-3; v_gene: TRBV7-8; CDR3nt: TGTGCCAGCAGCTTCGGGACTAGCGGAAGCACAGATACGCAGTATTTT; CDR3aa: CASSFGTSGSTDTQYF
abundance: -; d_gene: -; j_gene: TRBJ2-1; v_gene: TRBV28; CDR3nt: TGTGCCAGCAGTTTCAGCACCGGGATCCTTACCAATGAGCAGTTCTTC; CDR3aa: CASSFSTGILTNEQFF
abundance: -; d_gene: -; j_gene: TRBJ1-4; v_gene: TRBV27; CDR3nt: TGTGCCAGCAGGAACCCCAGCGCGGGGGACGAAAAACTGTTTTTT; CDR3aa: CASRNPSAGDEKLFF
abundance: once; d_gene: TRBD2; j_gene: TRBJ2-2; v_gene: TRBV19; CDR3nt: TGTGCCAGTAGTAAGCGGGGGGGCACCGGGGAGCTGTTTTTT; CDR3aa: CASSKRGGTGELFF
abundance: -; d_gene: -; j_gene: TRBJ1-5; v_gene: TRBV19; CDR3nt: TGTGCCAGTAGTATCCGAGGGAGAGGCAATCAGCCCCAGCATTTT; CDR3aa: CASSIRGRGNQPQHF
abundance: -; d_gene: TRBD1; j_gene: TRBJ1-2; v_gene: TRBV28; CDR3nt: TGTGCCAGCAGACCGGGACAGGGGAACTATGGCTACACCTTC; CDR3aa: CASRPGQGNYGYTF
abundance: -; d_gene: TRBD2; j_gene: TRBJ2-7; v_gene: TRBV5-1; CDR3nt: TGCGCCAGCAGCTTGAGAGGGAGGGGCTCCTACGAGCAGTACTTC; CDR3aa: CASSLRGRGSYEQYF
abundance: -; d_gene: TRBD2; j_gene: TRBJ2-3; v_gene: TRBV7-8; CDR3nt: TGTGCCAGCAGCTTAGAGGGGACTAGCGGCACAGATACGCAGTATTTT; CDR3aa: CASSLEGTSGTDTQYF
abundance: -; d_gene: TRBD1; j_gene: TRBJ1-1; v_gene: TRBV19; CDR3nt: TGTGCCAGTAGTATAGGGACAGGGGTCACTGAAGCTTTCTTT; CDR3aa: CASSIGTGVTEAFF
abundance: -; d_gene: TRBD2; j_gene: TRBJ2-5; v_gene: TRBV5-1; CDR3nt: TGCGCCAGCAGCCCGGGACTAAAACAAGAGACCCAGTACTTC; CDR3aa: CASSPGLKQETQYF
abundance: few; d_gene: -; j_gene: TRBJ1-1; v_gene: TRBV7-8; CDR3nt: TGTGCCAGCAGCTGGGGAGCGGGGGGAATCACTGAAGCTTTCTTT; CDR3aa: CASSWGAGGITEAFF
abundance: -; d_gene: -; j_gene: TRBJ2-2; v_gene: TRBV3-1/TRBV3-2; CDR3nt: TGTGCCAGCAGCTCGACGAGGAGGAGCGGGGAGCTGTTTTTT; CDR3aa: CASSSTRRSGELFF
abundance: -; d_gene: -; j_gene: TRBJ2-2; v_gene: TRBV7-3; CDR3nt: TGTGCCAGCAGCACATACACCGGGGAGCTGTTTTTT; CDR3aa: CASSTYTGELFF
abundance: -; d_gene: -; j_gene: TRBJ1-2; v_gene: TRBV28; CDR3nt: TGTGCCAGCAGTTTAAGGGGAGGTGACTATGGCTACACCTTC; CDR3aa: CASSLRGGDYGYTF
abundance: once; d_gene: -; j_gene: TRBJ2-7; v_gene: TRBV6-5; CDR3nt: TGTGCTGGGGAGACCCTTAATTACGAGCAGTACTTC; CDR3aa: CAGETLNYEQYF
abundance: -; d_gene: -; j_gene: TRBJ2-3; v_gene: TRBV18; CDR3nt: TGTGCCAGCTCACCGGGAGGAACGACAGATACGCAGTATTTT; CDR3aa: CASSPGGTTDTQYF
abundance: -; d_gene: TRBD2; j_gene: TRBJ2-7; v_gene: TRBV27; CDR3nt: TGTGCCAGCAGTCTCCGTGCGGGAGATTACAACGAGCAGTACTTC; CDR3aa: CASSLRAGDYNEQYF
abundance: -; d_gene: -; j_gene: TRBJ2-3; v_gene: TRBV11-3; CDR3nt: TGTGCCAGCAGCCAGATCGAATCAGATACGCAGTATTTT; CDR3aa: CASSQIESDTQYF
abundance: -; d_gene: -; j_gene: TRBJ2-7; v_gene: TRBV28; CDR3nt: TGTGCCAGCAGTTTAGCTGGCGGACTCTACGAGCAGTACTTC; CDR3aa: CASSLAGGLYEQYF
abundance: -; d_gene: TRBD2; j_gene: TRBJ2-4; v_gene: TRBV3-1/TRBV3-2; CDR3nt: TGTGCCAGCAGCCATAGGGACTACCCAGACATTCAGTACTTC; CDR3aa: CASSHRDYPDIQYF
abundance: -; d_gene: TRBD1; j_gene: TRBJ2-5; v_gene: TRBV5-8; CDR3nt: TGTGCCAGCAGCTTACCGGGACAGGGACAAGAGACCCAGTACTTC; CDR3aa: CASSLPGQGQETQYF
abundance: -; d_gene: -; j_gene: TRBJ1-2; v_gene: TRBV19; CDR3nt: TGTGCCAGTAGTATCCCGGGGACTGGGGGCTACACCTTC; CDR3aa: CASSIPGTGGYTF
abundance: -; d_gene: TRBD1; j_gene: TRBJ1-1; v_gene: TRBV19; CDR3nt: TGTGCCAGTAGTTCCCTCGTACGAATGAAACAGGGGTCCACTGAAGCTTTCTTT; CDR3aa: CASSSLVRMKQGSTEAFF
abundance: -; d_gene: TRBD1; j_gene: TRBJ1-1; v_gene: TRBV7-3; CDR3nt: TGTGCCAGCAGCTTAGGAGCGGGACAGGGTCTAACTGAAGCTTTCTTT; CDR3aa: CASSLGAGQGLTEAFF
abundance: -; d_gene: TRBD1; j_gene: TRBJ2-1; v_gene: TRBV7-3; CDR3nt: TGTGCCAGCAGCTTATCGGCAGGGGGCCCTTACAATGAGCAGTTCTTC; CDR3aa: CASSLSAGGPYNEQFF